These 20 T cell receptor beta chains were sequenced from one sample in a study of shared clonotypes between healthy human individuals. Measured with immunoSEQ multiplex PCR; TCRdb has only the in-frame clones, and not every one. The table lists more than 550,000 clones, roughly 87% of them singletons. The sequenced sample consisted of memory CD8+ T cells from PBMCs. Subset noted: CD45RO+ cells pooled with CCR7-negative TemRA cells. The receptors here all came from a man between 18 and 29 years old in good health. Some clones in this sample may be carry-over from other donors' samples.

This clone was seen a handful of times. The chain carries TRBV4-1 and TRBJ2-1; no reliable D call. The V gene lost 4 bases and the J gene lost 2 bases, with 9 bases spanning the gap. There are 14 residues in the CDR3. Germline V gene lookup returns CDR1 MGHRA and CDR2 YSYEKL. The CDR3 is CASSPQATYNEQFF. The CDR3 DNA sequence: TGCGCCAGCAGCCCCCAGGCGACCTACAATGAGCAGTTCTTC.

In its sample, this clone was seen once. The chain combines TRBV6-4 with TRBJ2-2, with 7 bases identical to TRBD1. The CDR3 loop spans 14 amino acids. Losses at the gene ends were 0 bases for V and 10 bases for J; bases not matched to a gene: 5. The germline V gene encodes CDR1 MRHNA and CDR2 SNTAGT. In nucleotides, the CDR3 is TGTGCCAGCAGTGACTCGACAGGGCCCGAGGAGCTGTTTTTT. Encoded protein: CASSDSTGPEELFF.

This sequence joins TRBV11-2 and TRBJ2-7; 11 nucleotides match TRBD2. Germline lookup yields CDR1 SGHAT and CDR2 FQNNGV. V shed 5 bases, J shed 0 bases, and the junction held 3 bases outside the gene matches. This CDR3 has 15 amino acids. The CDR3 here is CASSLGLADSYEQYF. The DNA of the CDR3 is TGTGCCAGCAGCCTGGGACTAGCGGACTCCTACGAGCAGTACTTC.

The chain combines TRBV19 with TRBJ1-5; the D is unclear. The germline V and J ends were trimmed by 5 bases and 6 bases, with 8 bases remaining between them. Germline loops: CDR1 LNHDA, CDR2 SQIVND (reference sequence). The CDR3 loop spans 12 amino acids. CDR3 in amino acids: CASSWPTQPQHF. Here the CDR3 DNA reads TGTGCCAGTAGTTGGCCTACTCAGCCCCAGCATTTT.

The J gene is TRBJ2-7, the V gene TRBV6-5; 7 positions agree with TRBD2. This CDR3 spans 12 amino acids. The ends lost 8 bases at V and 5 bases at J; junction bases unmatched: 6. Per the germline V gene, CDR1 is MNHEY and CDR2 is SVGAGI. The DNA for the CDR3 is TGTGCCAGCGGCGGGAGCAACGACGAGCAGTACTTC. Protein sequence: CASGGSNDEQYF.

The chain couples TRBV6-5 to TRBJ2-3, with 8 bases aligning to TRBD2. The length of the CDR3 is 16 residues. The J segment lost 3 bases and the V segment lost 0 bases, leaving 5 bases of the junction unmatched. Germline V gene data show CDR1 as MNHEY and CDR2 as SVGAGI. The CDR3 DNA reads as TGTGCCAGCAGTTACTCGCCCGGGAGGGGGACAGATACGCAGTATTTT. Its protein product is CASSYSPGRGTDTQYF.

The chain recombines TRBV27 with TRBJ2-7, with D possibly being TRBD2 (5 bases). This CDR3 comprises 13 residues. V lost 8 bases and J lost 5, with 16 bases in between. The V gene's germline CDR1 is MNHEY and CDR2 SMNVEV (reference sequence). The CDR3 is CASAEGPGNEQYF. CDR3 DNA sequence: TGTGCCAGCGCAGAGGGCCCCGGGAACGAGCAGTACTTC.

The rearrangement links TRBV4-2 to TRBJ2-7; the D gene is possibly TRBD2 (5 bases). Trimming took off 8 bases at V and 2 bases at J, with 16 bases between the two ends. The CDR3 runs to 14 residues. CDR1 is LGHNA, CDR2 YNFKEQ, per germline. The CDR3 coding sequence is TGTGCCAGCGGTCCGAGCGGAACCCCCTACGAGCAGTACTTC. It translates to CASGPSGTPYEQYF.

This chain connects TRBV4-1 to TRBJ2-1; possibly TRBD2 for D (6 bases). The CDR3 runs to 16 residues. Trimming removed 4 bases at V and 8 bases at J, with 21 bases between. CDR1 is MGHRA, CDR2 YSYEKL, per germline. The CDR3 reads CASSPTGTKGGDEQFF. CDR3 in DNA: TGCGCCAGCAGCCCCACCGGGACGAAAGGAGGGGATGAGCAGTTCTTC.

CDR3: CASSIVYHSSYNEQFF. CDR3 nucleotide sequence: TGTGCCAGTAGTATAGTGTACCATAGCTCCTACAATGAGCAGTTCTTC. V is TRBV19 and J is TRBJ2-1; D ambiguous. Germline loops: CDR1 LNHDA, CDR2 SQIVND (reference sequence). CDR3 size: 16 residues. V was pared by 1 base and J by 0 bases, with 10 bases between. Drawing the rest from reference TRBV19 and TRBJ2-1, the complete variable domain is DGGITQSPKYLFRKEGQNVTLSCEQNLNHDAMYWYRQDPGQGLRLIYYSQIVNDFQKGDIAEGYSVSREKKESFPLTVTSAQKNPTAFYLCASSIVYHSSYNEQFFGPGTRLTVL.

The chain employs TRBV4-1 and TRBJ1-3, with a weak D call TRBD1 (5 bases). Germline V gene sequence: CDR1 MGHRA, CDR2 YSYEKL. This CDR3 is 18 amino acids long. V was trimmed by 1 base and J by 0 bases, leaving 16 bases between them. CDR3 residues: CASSQVRAGFFSGNTIYF. CDR3 DNA sequence: TGCGCCAGCAGCCAAGTTCGGGCAGGGTTCTTCTCTGGAAACACCATATATTTT.

The V gene is TRBV27, the J gene TRBJ2-6, with D tentatively TRBD1 (5 bases). The CDR3 spans 21 residues. V was shortened by 9 bases and J by 0 bases, with 30 bases between the two germline ends. Germline values: CDR1 MNHEY, CDR2 SMNVEV (reference sequence). The CDR3 DNA follows: TGTGCCAGACCCCCCCAGATCCAAGAGTCCAAAGGGGACTCTGGGGCCAACGTCCTGACTTTC. This gives the protein CARPPQIQESKGDSGANVLTF. The variable domain in full, completed from reference TRBV27 and TRBJ2-6, reads EAQVTQNPRYLITVTGKKLTVTCSQNMNHEYMSWYRQDPGLGLRQIYYSMNVEVTDKGDVPEGYKVSRKEKRNFPLILESPSPNQTSLYFCARPPQIQESKGDSGANVLTFGAGSRLTVL.

The chain couples TRBV4-1 to TRBJ2-1; the D gene is possibly TRBD1 (5 bases). The V gene's germline CDR1 is MGHRA and CDR2 YSYEKL. V was pared by 4 bases and J by 6 bases, with 16 bases between. The CDR3 sequence is 15 residues long. The CDR3 DNA sequence: TGCGCCAGCAGCCCGCCCCCAGGGTTTTCCAATGAGCAGTTCTTC. It codes for CASSPPPGFSNEQFF.

CDR3 nucleotide sequence: TGTGCCAGCAGCTTAGAACTAGCGGGAGGTCGCCAAGAGACCCAGTACTTC. Amino acids: CASSLELAGGRQETQYF. The V call is TRBV7-9, the J call TRBJ2-5, with 12 bases aligning to TRBD2. Per germline, CDR1 SEHNR and CDR2 FQNEAQ (reference sequence). CDR3 length: 17 residues. The trim removed 1 base at V and 1 base at J, leaving 4 bases unmatched.

This CDR3 is CASSPGGGSGRYTDTQYF. The CDR3 coding sequence is TGTGCCAGCAGCCCGGGAGGAGGTAGCGGGAGATACACAGATACGCAGTATTTT. V and J are TRBV7-9 and TRBJ2-3, with 9 bases identical to TRBD2. J gave up 2 bases and V 5 bases, and 14 bases lay outside the gene matches. This CDR3 has 18 amino acids. CDR1 SEHNR and CDR2 FQNEAQ come from the germline V gene (reference sequence).

V and J are TRBV2 and TRBJ2-7, with a weak D call TRBD1 (5 bases). The CDR3 spans 16 residues. The V end was cut by 3 bases, the J end by 0 bases, with 15 bases between. Germline CDR1 is SNHLY and CDR2 is FYNNEI. CDR3 bases: TGTGCCAGCAGTGAGAAGGGGCCCAGGAGCTCCTACGAGCAGTACTTC. Translation: CASSEKGPRSSYEQYF.

The rearrangement links TRBV29-1 to TRBJ2-5; no clear D. The CDR3 sequence is 14 residues long. Germline CDR1 reads SQVTM; CDR2 reads ANQGSEA. V was shortened by 4 bases and J by 2 bases, with 14 bases between the two germline ends. The CDR3, as DNA: TGCAGCGTTGGGGTCGGGCAGGTACAAGAGACCCAGTACTTC. Its translation is CSVGVGQVQETQYF. The complete variable domain, with remaining parts taken from reference TRBV29-1 and TRBJ2-5, reads SAVISQKPSRDICQRGTSLTIQCQVDSQVTMMFWYRQQPGQSLTLIATANQGSEATYESGFVIDKFPISRPNLTFSTLTVSNMSPEDSSIYLCSVGVGQVQETQYFGPGTRLLVL.

This clone was detected once. This chain uses TRBV28 with TRBJ2-5, with D maybe TRBD1 (6 bases). Trimming took 8 bases from V and 3 from J, leaving 25 bases between them. The CDR3 length is 17 residues. Germline V lookup: CDR1 MDHEN, CDR2 SYDVKM. As DNA, the CDR3 is TGTGCCAGCTTCGACCCTGGGCAGGGGACACTAAAAGAGACCCAGTACTTC. Residues: CASFDPGQGTLKETQYF.

This sequence joins TRBV13 and TRBJ2-2, with D perhaps TRBD1 or TRBD2 (5 bases each). Trimming removed 4 bases from V and 1 base from J, with 10 bases in between. Germline V lookup: CDR1 PRHDT, CDR2 FYEKMQ (reference sequence). The CDR3 runs to 15 residues. CDR3 loop: CASSSRDRNTGELFF. The CDR3 nucleotides read TGTGCCAGCAGCTCCCGGGACCGGAACACCGGGGAGCTGTTTTTT.

V is TRBV7-2 and J is TRBJ2-1; 7 nucleotides line up with TRBD1. The CDR3 has 16 amino acids. Looked up from germline, CDR1 is SGHTA and CDR2 is FQGNSA. The V gene end was trimmed by 5 bases and the J gene end by 2 bases; junction bases not matched to a gene: 9. This CDR3 is CASSTKDRQTYNEQFF. The CDR3 coding sequence is TGTGCCAGCAGCACCAAGGACAGGCAGACCTACAATGAGCAGTTCTTC.